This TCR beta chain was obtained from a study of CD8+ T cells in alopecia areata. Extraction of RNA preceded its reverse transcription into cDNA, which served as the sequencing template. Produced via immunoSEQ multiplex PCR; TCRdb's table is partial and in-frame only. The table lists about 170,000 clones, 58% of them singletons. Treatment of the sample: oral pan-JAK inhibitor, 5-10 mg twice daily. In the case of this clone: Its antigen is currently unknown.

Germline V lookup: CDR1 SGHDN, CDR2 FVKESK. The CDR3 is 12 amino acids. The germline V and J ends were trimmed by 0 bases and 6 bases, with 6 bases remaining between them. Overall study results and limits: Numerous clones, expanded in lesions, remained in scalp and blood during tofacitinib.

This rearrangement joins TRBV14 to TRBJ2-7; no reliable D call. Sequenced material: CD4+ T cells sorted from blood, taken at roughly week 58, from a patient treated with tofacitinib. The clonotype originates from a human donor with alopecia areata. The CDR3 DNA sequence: TGTGCCAGCAGCCAAGATCATTTCGAGCAGTACTTC. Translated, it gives CASSQDHFEQYF.